What follows are 9 T cell receptor beta chains derived from one specimen sequenced in a study of cytomegalovirus exposure and HLA in healthy donors. The PCR used 60 Vbeta and 13 Jbeta primers. Only in-frame clones appear in the TCRdb table, and some are missing; sequencing was by immunoSEQ multiplex PCR. This table has approximately 68,000 clones, about 68% appearing once. The material sequenced was PBMCs. The receptors derive from a woman in her twenties or thirties in good health and CMV-seropositive.

This rearrangement joins TRBV30 to TRBJ1-3; D is ambiguous. This CDR3 has 17 residues. V lost 3 bases and J lost 0, with 18 bases in between. Germline V lookup: CDR1 GTSNPN, CDR2 SVGIG (reference sequence). The CDR3 is CAWREDRGTFSGNTIYF. CDR3 DNA: TGTGCCTGGAGGGAAGATCGGGGAACCTTCTCTGGAAACACCATATATTTT.

This chain uses TRBV28 with TRBJ1-5; D is possibly TRBD1 (6 bases). The CDR3 is made up of 14 amino acids. Germline CDR1 and CDR2: MDHEN and SYDVKM. Trimming took 2 bases from V and 5 from J, leaving 10 bases between them. CDR3 coding DNA: TGTGCCAGCAGTTTACATGGGACATATCAGCCCCAGCATTTT. This gives the protein CASSLHGTYQPQHF.

The chain has TRBV27 and TRBJ2-1; 12 bases fit TRBD2. The CDR3 runs to 14 residues. V gave up 7 bases and J gave up 6 bases; unmatched junction bases: 4. CDR1 and CDR2 from the germline V gene are MNHEY and SMNVEV (reference sequence). The CDR3 is CASTRLAGANEQFF. The CDR3 bases are TGTGCCAGCACCCGACTAGCGGGAGCCAATGAGCAGTTCTTC.

The genes are TRBV10-3 and TRBJ1-1, with D uncertain. From germline, CDR1 is ENHRY and CDR2 SYGVKD. The CDR3 has 11 amino acids. V was shortened by 10 bases and J by 4 bases, with 10 bases between the two germline ends. CDR3 DNA: TGTGCCACCCGACACGGCACTGAAGCTTTCTTT. The encoded protein is CATRHGTEAFF.

The DNA for the CDR3 is TGTGCCAGCAGCTTGGGGGACAGGCTCCAAGAGACCCAGTACTTC. This gives the protein CASSLGDRLQETQYF. The V and J genes are TRBV5-8 and TRBJ2-5, with 8 bases identical to TRBD1. V lost 0 bases to trimming and J lost 1 base; unmatched junction nucleotides: 2. Germline values: CDR1 SGHTS, CDR2 YDEGEE. CDR3 length: 15 amino acids.

The rearrangement joins TRBV6-5 to TRBJ2-2, with D unresolved. This CDR3 is built from 14 residues. With 0 bases removed from V and 7 bases from J, the gap between germline ends came to 9 bases. Germline CDR1 reads MNHEY; CDR2 reads SVGAGI. This chain's CDR3 is CASSYSRTFGELFF. CDR3 nucleotide sequence: TGTGCCAGCAGTTACTCGAGAACTTTCGGGGAGCTGTTTTTT.

The rearrangement joins TRBV7-9 to TRBJ2-2, with D perhaps TRBD2 (6 bases). Trimming took 2 bases from V and 2 from J, leaving 9 bases between them. Germline lookup yields CDR1 SEHNR and CDR2 FQNEAQ (reference sequence). This CDR3 spans 15 amino acids. The CDR3 DNA reads as TGTGCCAGCAGCTTACTTAGCGGAAACACCGGGGAGCTGTTTTTT. Residues: CASSLLSGNTGELFF.

V gene TRBV11-2 combines with J gene TRBJ1-2; D possibly corresponds to TRBD1 (5 bases). Germline CDR1 is SGHAT and CDR2 is FQNNGV. The V end was cut by 3 bases, the J end by 4 bases, with 9 bases between. This CDR3 is 13 amino acids long. CDR3 amino acids: CASSLSGPYGYTF. Here the CDR3 DNA reads TGTGCCAGCAGCTTGTCAGGGCCCTATGGCTACACCTTC.

The chain employs TRBV14 and TRBJ1-1; no reliable D call. The V end was cut by 2 bases, the J end by 0 bases, with 4 bases between. CDR1 and CDR2 (germline): SGHDN, FVKESK. The CDR3 runs to 13 residues. The CDR3 here is CASSQLMNTEAFF. CDR3 nucleotides: TGTGCCAGCAGCCAACTAATGAACACTGAAGCTTTCTTT.